Included here is one T cell receptor (beta chain) sequence, with context. The source of the sample is a study of T cells in localized non-small cell lung cancer. From germline, CDR1 is MNHEY and CDR2 SMNVEV (reference sequence). Trimming took off 5 bases at V and 4 bases at J, with 14 bases between the two ends. The CDR3 is made up of 14 amino acids. The protocol was immunoSEQ multiplex PCR, while the TCRdb copy is restricted to in-frame clones and leaves out a portion. Here the sample spans 70,000 to 85,000 clones, approximately 84% being singletons. The TCR originated in a female donor over 55 with stage I lung adenocarcinoma. V and J are TRBV27 and TRBJ1-1, with D possibly matching TRBD1 (6 bases). The sequences come from peripheral blood, collected before any cancer treatment. In DNA form, the CDR3 reads TGTGCCAGCAGTCCTAGGGGGTTTGGCACTGAAGCTTTCTTT. This gives the protein CASSPRGFGTEAFF.